This TCR beta chain was profiled in a study of vaccination and CD4 T cells after COVID-19. Findings and limits, study-wide: Rising from around 20 to 38, the median of SARS-CoV-2-reactive clonotypes did not change significantly. 304 of 307 vaccine-specific clones from convalescent patients were spike mono-reactive.

V was clipped by 1 base and J by 6 bases, with 14 bases between them. The CDR3 runs 14 residues. Germline CDR1 is DFQATT and CDR2 is SNEGSKA (reference sequence). In its sample, this clonotype ranks as medium-sized. Its antigen is not known. Treatment noted: approximately 11-day PBMC culture with coronavirus spike peptide pools or control peptides (ViraFEST assay). Medium was half-exchanged with fresh IL-2 medium on days 3 and 7. With the Oncomine TCR Beta short-read assay, DNA from cultured CD4+ T cells was sequenced. TCRdb re-analysed the PCR reads in MiXCR, keeping a single row per CDR3 protein. Here the sample spans some 4,000 distinct CDR3 sequences, 21% being singletons.

The chain is built from TRBV20-1 and TRBJ2-3; D call uncertain. This clonotype was obtained from a human donor who had recovered from COVID-19. Sequenced: CD4+ T cells from blood, cultured in vitro. The CDR3 spells CSARASSAPDTQYF. CDR3 DNA: TGCAGTGCTAGAGCGAGTTCGGCTCCGGATACGCAGTATTTT.